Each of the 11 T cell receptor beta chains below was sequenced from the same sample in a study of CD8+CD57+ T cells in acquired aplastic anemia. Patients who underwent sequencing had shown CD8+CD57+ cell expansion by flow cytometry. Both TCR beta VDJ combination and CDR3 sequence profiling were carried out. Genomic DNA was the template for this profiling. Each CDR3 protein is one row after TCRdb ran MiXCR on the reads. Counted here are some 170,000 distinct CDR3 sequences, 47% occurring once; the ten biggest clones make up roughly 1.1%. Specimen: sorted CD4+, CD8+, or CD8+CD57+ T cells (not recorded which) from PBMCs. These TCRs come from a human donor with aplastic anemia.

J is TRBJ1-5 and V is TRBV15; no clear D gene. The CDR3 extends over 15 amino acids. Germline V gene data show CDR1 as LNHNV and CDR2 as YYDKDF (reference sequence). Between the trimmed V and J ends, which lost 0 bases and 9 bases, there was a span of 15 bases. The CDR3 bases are TGTGCCACCAGCAGAGATCTGATGGTCCCGGGGCCCCAGCATTTT. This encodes CATSRDLMVPGPQHF.

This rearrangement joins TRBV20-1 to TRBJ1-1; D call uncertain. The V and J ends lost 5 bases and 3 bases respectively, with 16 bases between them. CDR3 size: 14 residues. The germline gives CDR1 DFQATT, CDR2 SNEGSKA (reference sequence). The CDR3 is CSARTDGSDTEAFF. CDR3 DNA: TGCAGTGCTCGGACGGACGGTTCGGACACTGAAGCTTTCTTT.

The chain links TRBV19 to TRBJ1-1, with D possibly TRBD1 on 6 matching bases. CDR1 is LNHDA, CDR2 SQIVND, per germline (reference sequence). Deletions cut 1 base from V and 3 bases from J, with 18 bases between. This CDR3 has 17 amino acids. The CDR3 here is CASSIVRGVMGDTEAFF. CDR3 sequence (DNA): TGTGCCAGTAGTATAGTCAGGGGAGTAATGGGGGACACTGAAGCTTTCTTT.

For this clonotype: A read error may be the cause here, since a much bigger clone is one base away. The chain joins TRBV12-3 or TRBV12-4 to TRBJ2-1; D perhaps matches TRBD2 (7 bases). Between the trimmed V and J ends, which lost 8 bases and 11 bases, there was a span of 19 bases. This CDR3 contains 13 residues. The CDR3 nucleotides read TGTGCCAGCGTTAGGGCGGGGGCCAGCAAGCAGTTCTTC. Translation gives CASVRAGASKQFF.

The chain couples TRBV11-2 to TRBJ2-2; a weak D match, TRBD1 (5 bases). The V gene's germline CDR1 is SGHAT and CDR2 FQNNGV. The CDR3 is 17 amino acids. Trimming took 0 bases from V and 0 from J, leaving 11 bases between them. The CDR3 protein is CASSLDRAGTNTGELFF. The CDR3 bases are TGTGCCAGCAGCTTAGATCGGGCAGGGACGAACACCGGGGAGCTGTTTTTT.

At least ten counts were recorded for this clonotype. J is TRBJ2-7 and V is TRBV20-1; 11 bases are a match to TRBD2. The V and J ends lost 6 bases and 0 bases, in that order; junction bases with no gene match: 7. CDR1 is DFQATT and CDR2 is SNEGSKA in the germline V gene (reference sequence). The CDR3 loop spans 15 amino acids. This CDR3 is CSATRLAGRSYEQYF. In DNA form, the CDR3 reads TGCAGTGCAACTAGACTAGCGGGGCGCTCCTACGAGCAGTACTTC.

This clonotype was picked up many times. The CDR3 loop reads CASSLGPAGPQHF. Here the CDR3 DNA reads TGTGCCAGCAGCTTGGGACCGGCCGGGCCCCAGCATTTT. The rearrangement links TRBV5-8 to TRBJ1-5; no definite D call. The CDR3 totals 13 residues. Trimming removed 0 bases from V and 9 bases from J, with 10 bases in between. Germline CDR1 is SGHTS and CDR2 is YDEGEE.

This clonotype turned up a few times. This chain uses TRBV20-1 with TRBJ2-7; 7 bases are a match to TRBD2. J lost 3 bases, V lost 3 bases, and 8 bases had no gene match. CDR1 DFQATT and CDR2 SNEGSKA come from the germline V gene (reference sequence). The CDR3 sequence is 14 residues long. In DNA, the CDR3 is TGCAGTGCTAGGAGGGGCGGGGGAGGCTACGAGCAGTACTTC. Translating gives CSARRGGGGYEQYF.

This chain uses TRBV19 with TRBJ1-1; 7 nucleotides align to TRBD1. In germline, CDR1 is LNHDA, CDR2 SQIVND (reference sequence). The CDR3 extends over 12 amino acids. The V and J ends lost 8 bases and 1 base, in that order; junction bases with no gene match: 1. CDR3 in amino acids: CASRTGNTEAFF. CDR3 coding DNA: TGTGCCAGTCGGACAGGGAACACTGAAGCTTTCTTT.

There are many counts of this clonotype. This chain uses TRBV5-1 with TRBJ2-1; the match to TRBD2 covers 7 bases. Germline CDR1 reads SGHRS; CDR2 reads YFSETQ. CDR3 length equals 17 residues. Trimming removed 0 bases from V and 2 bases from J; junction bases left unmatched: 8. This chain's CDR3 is CASSLAAGLAAYNEQFF. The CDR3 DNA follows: TGCGCCAGCAGCTTGGCCGCTGGGCTAGCGGCCTACAATGAGCAGTTCTTC. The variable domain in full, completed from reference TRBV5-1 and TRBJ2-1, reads KAGVTQTPRYLIKTRGQQVTLSCSPISGHRSVSWYQQTPGQGLQFLFEYFSETQRNKGNFPGRFSGRQFSNSRSEMNVSTLELGDSALYLCASSLAAGLAAYNEQFFGPGTRLTVL.

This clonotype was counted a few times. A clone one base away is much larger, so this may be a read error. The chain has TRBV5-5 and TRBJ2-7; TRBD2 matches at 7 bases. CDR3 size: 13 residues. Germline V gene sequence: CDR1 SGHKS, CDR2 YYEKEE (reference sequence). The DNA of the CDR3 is TGTGCCAGCAGCTTGGGCGGGGACTACGAGCGGTACTTC. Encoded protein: CASSLGGDYERYF. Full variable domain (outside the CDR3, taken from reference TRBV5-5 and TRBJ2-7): DAGVTQSPTHLIKTRGQQVTLRCSPISGHKSVSWYQQVLGQGPQFIFQYYEKEERGRGNFPDRFSARQFPNYSSELNVNALLLGDSALYLCASSLGGDYERYFGPGTRLTVT.